The following is a TCR beta chain sequence with its context. The antigen remains undetermined. This specimen belongs to a study of CD8+CD57+ T cells in acquired aplastic anemia. Overall study results and limits: Overlap between patients and controls comprised roughly 30 CD8+ CDR3 sequences.

V was cut by 5 bases and J by 5 bases, with 14 bases left in between. CDR1 and CDR2 (germline): SQVTM, ANQGSEA. This CDR3 has 13 amino acids. For CDR3 and TCR beta VDJ profiling, genomic DNA was the template used. MiXCR was run by TCRdb on the reads, yielding one entry per CDR3 protein. Counted here are about 210,000 distinct CDR3 sequences, approximately 35% occurring once; the ten biggest clones make up 0.9% to 1.2%. The genes are TRBV29-1 and TRBJ2-3; perhaps TRBD2 as D (7 bases). The receptor was derived from a human donor in good health, serving as a control. What was sequenced was sorted CD4+, CD8+, or CD8+CD57+ T cells (not recorded which) from PBMCs. This chain's CDR3 is CSVLRGAGDTQYF. CDR3 nucleotides: TGCAGCGTTCTCCGGGGGGCAGGAGATACGCAGTATTTT.